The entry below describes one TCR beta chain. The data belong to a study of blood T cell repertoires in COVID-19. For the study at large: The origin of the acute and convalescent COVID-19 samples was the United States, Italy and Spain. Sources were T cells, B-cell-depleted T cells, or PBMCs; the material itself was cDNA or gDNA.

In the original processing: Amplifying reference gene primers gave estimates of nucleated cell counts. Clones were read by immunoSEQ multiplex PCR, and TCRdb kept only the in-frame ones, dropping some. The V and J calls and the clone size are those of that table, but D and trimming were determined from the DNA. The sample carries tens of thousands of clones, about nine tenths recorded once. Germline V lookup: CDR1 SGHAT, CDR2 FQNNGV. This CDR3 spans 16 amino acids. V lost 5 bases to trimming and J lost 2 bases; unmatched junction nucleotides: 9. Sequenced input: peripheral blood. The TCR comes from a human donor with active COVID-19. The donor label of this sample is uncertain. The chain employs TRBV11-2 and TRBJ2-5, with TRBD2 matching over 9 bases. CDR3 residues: CASSLHGAGGQETQYF. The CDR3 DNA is TGTGCCAGCAGCCTCCATGGAGCGGGGGGACAAGAGACCCAGTACTTC.